Presented here are 19 T cell receptor beta chains from one specimen sequenced in a study of blood T cell repertoires in COVID-19. Clones were read by immunoSEQ multiplex PCR, and TCRdb kept only the in-frame ones, dropping some. The sample holds a few hundred thousand clones, approximately 88% seen once. The sample was peripheral blood. The receptors come from a woman between 70 and 85 years old with COVID-19, enrolled during active disease.

The count of this clone is one. This chain links TRBV29-1 with TRBJ1-2; D possibly corresponds to TRBD1 (5 bases). CDR1 and CDR2 (germline): SQVTM, ANQGSEA. V was shortened by 3 bases and J by 7 bases, with 9 bases between the two germline ends. The CDR3 totals 11 residues. The CDR3, as DNA: TGCAGCGTTGAGGTAGGGGTTGGCTACACCTTC. It specifies CSVEVGVGYTF.

The V and J genes are TRBV28 and TRBJ1-4; no clear D gene. The germline gives CDR1 MDHEN, CDR2 SYDVKM. There are 16 residues in the CDR3. V lost 6 bases to trimming and J lost 0 bases, with 14 bases between them. The CDR3 reads CASSPTLAATNEKLFF. CDR3 nucleotide sequence: TGTGCCAGCAGCCCTACCCTTGCCGCAACTAATGAAAAACTGTTTTTT.

The chain employs TRBV19 and TRBJ2-7; 12 bases match TRBD2. Germline values: CDR1 LNHDA, CDR2 SQIVND (reference sequence). V lost 4 bases, J lost 5 bases, and 3 bases stayed unmatched. The CDR3 sequence is 14 residues long. The CDR3 DNA reads as TGTGCCAGTAGTAAGACTAGCGGGAGACACGAGCAGTACTTC. Its translation: CASSKTSGRHEQYF.

The chain couples TRBV13 to TRBJ2-7; weak D call: TRBD2 (6 bases). Trimming took 3 bases from V and 0 from J, leaving 12 bases between them. The CDR3 spans 15 residues. From germline, CDR1 is PRHDT and CDR2 FYEKMQ (reference sequence). The CDR3 protein is CASSFRDGSSYEQYF. CDR3 coding DNA: TGTGCCAGCAGCTTCAGGGACGGGAGCTCCTACGAGCAGTACTTC.

The chain employs TRBV2 and TRBJ1-2, with a weak D call TRBD1 (6 bases). CDR1 and CDR2 (germline): SNHLY, FYNNEI. V dropped 5 bases and J dropped 6 bases, with 16 bases sitting between them. There are 14 residues in the CDR3. CDR3 nucleotide sequence: TGTGCCAGCAGTACGCCAGGGGCTCGCCATGGCTACACCTTC. It codes for CASSTPGARHGYTF.

The rearrangement links TRBV6-5 to TRBJ2-6, with D tentatively TRBD2 (5 bases). The CDR3 sequence is 15 residues long. CDR1 and CDR2 from the germline V gene are MNHEY and SVGAGI. V was pared by 2 bases and J by 1 base, with 6 bases between. DNA of the CDR3: TGTGCCAGCAGTTACCGGAGGTCTGGGGCCAACGTCCTGACTTTC. Its protein product is CASSYRRSGANVLTF.

The chain combines TRBV11-3 with TRBJ2-3; D ambiguous. Germline lookup yields CDR1 SGHNT and CDR2 YENEEA. Trimming removed 5 bases at V and 6 bases at J, with 18 bases between. CDR3 length: 15 amino acids. The CDR3 region has the DNA TGTGCCAGCAGCGCCCTAATTGGAGTGCGTGATACGCAGTATTTT. It yields the protein CASSALIGVRDTQYF.

The chain joins TRBV28 to TRBJ1-5; perhaps TRBD1 as D (6 bases). Trimming pared 5 bases from V and 6 bases from J, leaving 20 bases between. The CDR3 totals 16 residues. Germline-derived CDR1 and CDR2 are MDHEN and SYDVKM. The CDR3 DNA is TGTGCCAGCAGTCTGGGGACGGCCACAGGGTCTCAGCCCCAGCATTTT. This sequence encodes CASSLGTATGSQPQHF.

The rearrangement links TRBV11-3 to TRBJ2-2; tentative D call: TRBD2 (6 bases). Between the trimmed V and J ends, which lost 1 base and 5 bases, there was a span of 17 bases. Germline assignment: CDR1 SGHNT and CDR2 YENEEA. The CDR3 is 17 amino acids. CDR3 bases: TGTGCCAGCAGCTTAGGAGGAGGAACGCGGGAAACCGGGGAGCTGTTTTTT. This sequence encodes CASSLGGGTRETGELFF.

The chain couples TRBV5-1 to TRBJ2-5; 13 nucleotides match TRBD2. CDR1 and CDR2 (germline): SGHRS, YFSETQ. V was pared by 3 bases and J by 6 bases, with 8 bases of the junction left unmatched. There are 16 residues in the CDR3. CDR3 DNA sequence: TGCGCCAGCAGCTGGACTAGCGGGAGTACGGGAAAGACCCAGTACTTC. It codes for CASSWTSGSTGKTQYF.

V gene TRBV30 combines with J gene TRBJ1-5; possibly TRBD1 for D (5 bases). V gave up 5 bases and J gave up 2 bases, with 19 bases separating them. The CDR3 spans 16 residues. Per germline, CDR1 GTSNPN and CDR2 SVGIG (reference sequence). The DNA for the CDR3 is TGTGCCTGGGCCAAAACAGGTTTAGGGGGCAATCAGCCCCAGCATTTT. Translation: CAWAKTGLGGNQPQHF. The variable domain in full, completed from reference TRBV30 and TRBJ1-5, reads SQTIHQWPATLVQPVGSPLSLECTVEGTSNPNLYWYRQAAGRGLQLLFYSVGIGQISSEVPQNLSASRPQDRQFILSSKKLLLSDSGFYLCAWAKTGLGGNQPQHFGDGTRLSIL.

The chain uses TRBV3-1 (or the pseudogene TRBV3-2) and TRBJ2-5, with a tentative D call TRBD2 (6 bases). V shed 4 bases and J shed 4 bases, with 31 bases lying between them. CDR1 is LGHDT, CDR2 YNNKEL, per germline (reference sequence). This CDR3 comprises 20 residues. The CDR3 protein is CASSRSPPTAGRNHGETQYF. CDR3 nucleotides: TGTGCCAGCAGCCGATCTCCCCCCACGGCGGGACGAAACCACGGAGAGACCCAGTACTTC.

This sequence joins TRBV7-9 and TRBJ2-3, with D possibly TRBD2 on 5 matching bases. The V end was cut by 5 bases, the J end by 4 bases, with 10 bases between. CDR3 length equals 13 residues. Germline assignment: CDR1 SEHNR and CDR2 FQNEAQ (reference sequence). The CDR3 nucleotides read TGTGCCAGCAGCCACCCCGGGGCAGATACGCAGTATTTT. Its protein product is CASSHPGADTQYF.

J is TRBJ2-4 and V is TRBV2; 9 bases fit TRBD2. Germline trimming cut 4 bases from V and 15 bases from J; bases unmatched to any gene: 16. Germline V gene lookup returns CDR1 SNHLY and CDR2 FYNNEI. The CDR3 spans 15 residues. The CDR3 DNA follows: TGTGCCAGCAGTGGGCAGTGGGCTAGCGGGGACCCGGCGTACTTC. Translated, it gives CASSGQWASGDPAYF.

The chain joins TRBV28 to TRBJ1-5; D gene unclear. Trimming stripped 5 bases from V and 5 bases from J, with 7 bases between. The CDR3 spans 12 residues. Germline CDR1 MDHEN, CDR2 SYDVKM. CDR3 DNA: TGTGCCAGCAGTGGAGGGTATCAGCCCCAGCATTTT. The encoded protein is CASSGGYQPQHF.

The chain links TRBV19 to TRBJ2-3, with 8 positions matching TRBD1. Germline assignment: CDR1 LNHDA and CDR2 SQIVND (reference sequence). The V gene end was trimmed by 6 bases and the J gene end by 1 base; junction bases not matched to a gene: 9. This CDR3 is built from 16 residues. CDR3 in amino acids: CASRERGTGGTDTQYF. The DNA for the CDR3 is TGTGCCAGTAGAGAACGCGGGACAGGAGGCACAGATACGCAGTATTTT. Variable domain in full (rest from reference TRBV19 and TRBJ2-3): DGGITQSPKYLFRKEGQNVTLSCEQNLNHDAMYWYRQDPGQGLRLIYYSQIVNDFQKGDIAEGYSVSREKKESFPLTVTSAQKNPTAFYLCASRERGTGGTDTQYFGPGTRLTVL.

The chain carries TRBV10-3 and TRBJ1-1; TRBD1 is a possible D gene (5 bases). The CDR3 totals 15 residues. The germline V gene has CDR1 ENHRY and CDR2 SYGVKD. The V and J ends lost 0 bases and 0 bases respectively, with 8 bases between them. CDR3 amino acids: CAISESGQLNTEAFF. The DNA for the CDR3 is TGTGCCATCAGTGAGTCAGGACAACTGAACACTGAAGCTTTCTTT.

The V and J genes are TRBV30 and TRBJ2-7; 7 bases align to TRBD1. The CDR3 runs to 13 residues. The V segment lost 3 bases and the J segment 12 bases; nucleotides outside the gene matches: 14. Germline V CDR1 and CDR2: GTSNPN, SVGIG (reference sequence). The CDR3 spells CAWSQTRQGPRYF. The DNA of the CDR3 is TGTGCCTGGAGCCAAACTAGACAGGGCCCGCGGTACTTC. The full variable domain, in which reference TRBV30 and TRBJ2-7 provide the parts outside the CDR3, is SQTIHQWPATLVQPVGSPLSLECTVEGTSNPNLYWYRQAAGRGLQLLFYSVGIGQISSEVPQNLSASRPQDRQFILSSKKLLLSDSGFYLCAWSQTRQGPRYFGPGTRLTVT.

The chain is built from TRBV11-3 and TRBJ1-2; D is ambiguous. V lost 2 bases to trimming and J lost 6 bases, with 19 bases between them. This CDR3 contains 16 residues. Germline V CDR1 and CDR2: SGHNT, YENEEA. For the CDR3, the DNA is TGTGCCAGCAGCTTATGGTTGGGGAGGAGAAGGGATGGCTACACCTTC. Its protein product is CASSLWLGRRRDGYTF. The full variable domain, completed using reference TRBV11-3 and TRBJ1-2, is EAGVVQSPRYKIIEKKQPVAFWCNPISGHNTLYWYLQNLGQGPELLIRYENEEAVDDSQLPKDRFSAERLKGVDSTLKIQPAELGDSAVYLCASSLWLGRRRDGYTFGSGTRLTVV.